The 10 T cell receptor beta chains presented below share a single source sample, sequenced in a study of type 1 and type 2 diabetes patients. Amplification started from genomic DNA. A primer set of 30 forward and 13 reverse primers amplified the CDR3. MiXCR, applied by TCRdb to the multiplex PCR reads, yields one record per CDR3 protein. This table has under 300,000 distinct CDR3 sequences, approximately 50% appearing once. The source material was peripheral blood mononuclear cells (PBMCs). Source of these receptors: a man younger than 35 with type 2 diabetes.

CDR3 protein: CAISRDGTGDGYTF. Written as DNA, the CDR3 is TGTGCCATCAGTAGGGATGGGACAGGGGATGGCTACACCTTC. The chain recombines TRBV10-3 with TRBJ1-2; 10 bases map to TRBD1. The length of the CDR3 is 14 residues. Germline-derived CDR1 and CDR2 are ENHRY and SYGVKD. Losses at the gene ends were 5 bases for V and 6 bases for J; bases not matched to a gene: 6.

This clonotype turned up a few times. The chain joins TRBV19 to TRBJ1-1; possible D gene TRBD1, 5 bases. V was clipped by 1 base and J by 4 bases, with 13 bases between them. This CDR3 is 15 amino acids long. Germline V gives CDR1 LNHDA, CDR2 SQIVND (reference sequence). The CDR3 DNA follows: TGTGCCAGTAGTATAGGCGAGGGGCGCATCACTGAAGCTTTCTTT. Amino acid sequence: CASSIGEGRITEAFF.

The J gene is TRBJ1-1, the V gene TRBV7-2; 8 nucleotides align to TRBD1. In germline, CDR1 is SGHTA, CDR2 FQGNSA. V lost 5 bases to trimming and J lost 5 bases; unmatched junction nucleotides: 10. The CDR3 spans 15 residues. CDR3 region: CASSPRATGETEAFF. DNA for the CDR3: TGTGCCAGCAGCCCCCGGGCGACAGGGGAAACTGAAGCTTTCTTT.

The DNA for the CDR3 is TGTGCCAGCAGTGCCTTGGACAGGGTGGTCCATAATTCACCCCTCCACTTT. Encoded protein: CASSALDRVVHNSPLHF. The chain joins TRBV25-1 to TRBJ1-6, with 8 bases that match TRBD1. The germline V gene has CDR1 MGHDK and CDR2 SYGVNS. The trim removed 4 bases at V and 5 bases at J, leaving 10 bases unmatched. This CDR3 is 17 amino acids long.

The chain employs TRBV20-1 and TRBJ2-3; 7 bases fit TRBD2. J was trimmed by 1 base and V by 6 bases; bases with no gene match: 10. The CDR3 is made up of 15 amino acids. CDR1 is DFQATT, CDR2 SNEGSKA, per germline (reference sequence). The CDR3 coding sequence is TGCAGTGCCCCGCCCCCTAGCGGTCGCACAGATACGCAGTATTTT. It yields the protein CSAPPPSGRTDTQYF.

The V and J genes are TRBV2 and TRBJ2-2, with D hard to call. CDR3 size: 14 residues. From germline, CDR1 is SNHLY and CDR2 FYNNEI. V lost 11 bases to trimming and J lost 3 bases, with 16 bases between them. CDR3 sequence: CAGRRGAHTGELFF. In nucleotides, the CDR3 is TGTGCCGGCCGACGCGGCGCACACACCGGGGAGCTGTTTTTT.

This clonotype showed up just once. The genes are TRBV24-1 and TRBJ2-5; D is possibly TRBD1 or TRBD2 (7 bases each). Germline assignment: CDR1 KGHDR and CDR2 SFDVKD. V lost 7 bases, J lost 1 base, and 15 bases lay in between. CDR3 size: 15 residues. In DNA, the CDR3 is TGTGCCACCAGCGAGGGAGGGGGCGGCCAAGAGACCCAGTACTTC. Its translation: CATSEGGGGQETQYF.

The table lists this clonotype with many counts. CDR3 bases: TGTGCCAGCAGTGGGGGCGGACAGGGTAAGAACACTGAAGCTTTCTTT. Translated: CASSGGGQGKNTEAFF. The chain couples TRBV2 to TRBJ1-1; the match to TRBD1 covers 8 bases. There are 16 residues in the CDR3. Germline lookup yields CDR1 SNHLY and CDR2 FYNNEI. Losses at the gene ends were 4 bases for V and 1 base for J; bases not matched to a gene: 8.

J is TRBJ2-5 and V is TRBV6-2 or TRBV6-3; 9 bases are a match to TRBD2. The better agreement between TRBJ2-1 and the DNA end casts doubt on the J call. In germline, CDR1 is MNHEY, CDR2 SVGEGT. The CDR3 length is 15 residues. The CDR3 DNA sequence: TGTGCCAGCAGCGAGGTTGGCGGGGGGGTCGGAGAGCAGTTCTTC. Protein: CASSEVGGGVGEQFF.

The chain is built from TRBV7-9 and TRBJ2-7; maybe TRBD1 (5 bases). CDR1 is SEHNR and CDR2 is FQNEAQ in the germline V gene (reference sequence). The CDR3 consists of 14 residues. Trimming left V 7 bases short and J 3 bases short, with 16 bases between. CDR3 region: CASIPDSFGYEQYF. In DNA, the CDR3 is TGTGCCAGCATCCCCGACAGTTTCGGCTACGAGCAGTACTTC.